The 22 T cell receptor beta chains presented below share a single source sample, sequenced in a study of beta chain features in type 1 diabetes. The authors reverse transcribed all of the isolated RNA, so sequencing captured expressed TCRB transcripts. Libraries were prepared by immunoSEQ multiplex PCR; TCRdb keeps only in-frame clonotypes and omits some of them. The data contain nearly 250,000 clones, around 65% of them seen just once; the ten biggest clones take up 0.053%. The sequenced sample was naive CD4+ T cells from blood. The receptors come from a man aged 25-45 years in good health.

The V gene is TRBV29-1, the J gene TRBJ2-7; TRBD2 matches 11 bases. Germline V gives CDR1 SQVTM, CDR2 ANQGSEA. The CDR3 totals 16 residues. V was pared by 6 bases and J by 2 bases, with 12 bases of the junction left unmatched. CDR3 amino acids: CSVLGRGTSGTYEQYF. As DNA, the CDR3 is TGCAGCGTCCTAGGGAGAGGGACTAGCGGAACCTACGAGCAGTACTTC.

This chain connects TRBV9 to TRBJ2-2; 9 nucleotides match TRBD2. From germline, CDR1 is SGDLS and CDR2 YYNGEE. J lost 1 base, V lost 0 bases, and 1 base had no gene match. The CDR3 loop spans 16 amino acids. The chain's CDR3 is CASSVGLAVNTGELFF. CDR3 in DNA: TGTGCCAGCAGCGTAGGACTAGCGGTGAACACCGGGGAGCTGTTTTTT.

This clone came up a few times. The chain couples TRBV9 to TRBJ2-5; perhaps TRBD2 as D (6 bases). Germline lookup yields CDR1 SGDLS and CDR2 YYNGEE. The V gene lost 4 bases and the J gene lost 1 base, with 14 bases spanning the gap. This CDR3 is built from 15 residues. The CDR3 reads CASSPLGGSQETQYF. CDR3 nucleotide sequence: TGTGCCAGCAGCCCACTTGGGGGGTCCCAAGAGACCCAGTACTTC.

This clone was picked up one time. The CDR3 sequence is CATSRDPRGELFF. CDR3 DNA sequence: TGTGCCACCAGCAGAGATCCGCGTGGGGAGCTGTTTTTT. This chain connects TRBV15 to TRBJ2-2; D not certain. The V end lost 0 bases, the J end lost 8 bases, and 7 bases lay between the germline ends. The CDR3 consists of 13 residues. Per germline, CDR1 LNHNV and CDR2 YYDKDF (reference sequence).

This rearrangement joins TRBV29-1 to TRBJ2-1; possibly TRBD1 for D (6 bases). V dropped 1 base and J dropped 9 bases, with 19 bases sitting between them. Looked up from germline, CDR1 is SQVTM and CDR2 is ANQGSEA. This CDR3 has 15 amino acids. The CDR3 loop is CSVEVRQAGAGEQFF. The CDR3 bases are TGCAGCGTTGAAGTTCGACAGGCAGGGGCTGGTGAGCAGTTCTTC.

This chain joins TRBV13 and TRBJ2-7; 9 nucleotides match TRBD1. Germline CDR1 and CDR2: PRHDT and FYEKMQ (reference sequence). The V gene end was trimmed by 6 bases and the J gene end by 0 bases; junction bases not matched to a gene: 3. There are 14 residues in the CDR3. The CDR3 nucleotides are TGTGCCAGCAGGACAGGGGGACACTCCTACGAGCAGTACTTC. It specifies CASRTGGHSYEQYF.

The table lists this clone with a few counts. The chain couples TRBV29-1 to TRBJ2-5, with TRBD1 matching over 7 bases. CDR1 is SQVTM and CDR2 is ANQGSEA in the germline V gene. The V and J ends lost 5 bases and 6 bases, in that order; junction bases with no gene match: 9. The length of the CDR3 is 13 residues. CDR3 amino acids: CSVLRDRAKTQYF. CDR3 bases: TGCAGCGTTCTCCGGGACAGAGCAAAGACCCAGTACTTC.

Only a few counts were recorded for this clone. Other DNA sequences of this sample code for an identical CDR3. J is TRBJ2-5 and V is TRBV29-1; D is unresolved. The CDR3 covers 12 residues. Germline V gives CDR1 SQVTM, CDR2 ANQGSEA. Trimming cost V 7 bases and J 1 base, with 10 bases left between them. CDR3 loop: CSAISGQETQYF. Written as DNA, the CDR3 is TGCAGCGCTATATCCGGCCAAGAGACCCAGTACTTC.

The J gene is TRBJ1-6, the V gene TRBV30, with D unclear. The V and J ends lost 1 base and 10 bases respectively, with 14 bases between them. The length of the CDR3 is 14 residues. CDR1 and CDR2 from the germline V gene are GTSNPN and SVGIG (reference sequence). The CDR3 loop is CAWSETSSRSPLHF. In DNA form, the CDR3 reads TGTGCCTGGAGTGAGACATCGTCCAGATCACCCCTCCACTTT.

The genes are TRBV7-2 and TRBJ2-1; 9 bases are shared with TRBD1. The length of the CDR3 is 16 residues. Trimming removed 5 bases from V and 9 bases from J; junction bases left unmatched: 14. Looked up from germline, CDR1 is SGHTA and CDR2 is FQGNSA. CDR3 loop: CASSPVGGTGYPEQFF. For the CDR3, the DNA is TGTGCCAGCAGCCCAGTTGGCGGGACAGGGTACCCTGAGCAGTTCTTC.

This rearrangement joins TRBV28 to TRBJ2-5; D unresolved. The V gene lost 6 bases and the J gene lost 1 base, with 6 bases spanning the gap. There are 12 residues in the CDR3. Germline lookup yields CDR1 MDHEN and CDR2 SYDVKM. The CDR3 DNA reads TGTGCCAGCAGACTCAGCCAAGAGACCCAGTACTTC. This codes for CASRLSQETQYF.

The chain links TRBV5-1 to TRBJ2-1, with a tentative D call TRBD2 (5 bases). In germline, CDR1 is SGHRS, CDR2 YFSETQ. Trimming removed 4 bases from V and 8 bases from J, with 7 bases in between. CDR3 length: 11 amino acids. In nucleotides, the CDR3 is TGCGCCAGCAGCCGGGGTGATGAGCAGTTCTTC. Protein: CASSRGDEQFF. Supplemented by reference TRBV5-1 and TRBJ2-1, the full variable domain reads KAGVTQTPRYLIKTRGQQVTLSCSPISGHRSVSWYQQTPGQGLQFLFEYFSETQRNKGNFPGRFSGRQFSNSRSEMNVSTLELGDSALYLCASSRGDEQFFGPGTRLTVL.

The rearrangement joins TRBV30 to TRBJ1-5; TRBD1 is a possible D gene (5 bases). This CDR3 is 13 amino acids long. Germline CDR1 reads GTSNPN; CDR2 reads SVGIG (reference sequence). V was pared by 3 bases and J by 4 bases, with 10 bases between. CDR3 in DNA: TGTGCCTGGAGCCCGGGGCAGAATCAGCCCCAGCATTTT. This encodes CAWSPGQNQPQHF.

The chain recombines TRBV9 with TRBJ2-3; 8 bases match TRBD2. Per the germline V gene, CDR1 is SGDLS and CDR2 is YYNGEE. This CDR3 contains 15 residues. V lost 4 bases to trimming and J lost 6 bases; unmatched junction nucleotides: 10. In DNA form, the CDR3 reads TGTGCCAGCAGCCCCTACAGGACTAGCTGGGATACGCAGTATTTT. It yields the protein CASSPYRTSWDTQYF.

The chain uses TRBV2 and TRBJ2-1; D is perhaps TRBD2 (5 bases). V was clipped by 10 bases and J by 8 bases, with 24 bases between them. Germline CDR1 reads SNHLY; CDR2 reads FYNNEI. The length of the CDR3 is 15 residues. The chain's CDR3 is CATTSLGALGYEQFF. The CDR3 nucleotides are TGTGCCACCACGTCCCTGGGAGCTCTGGGCTATGAGCAGTTCTTC.

This rearrangement joins TRBV30 to TRBJ2-1; 11 bases map to TRBD2. Trimming took 2 bases from V and 6 from J; bases not matched to a gene: 9. CDR1 is GTSNPN, CDR2 SVGIG, per germline (reference sequence). The CDR3 totals 16 residues. The CDR3 nucleotides are TGTGCCTGGAGTTCCCTAAGGGGACTAGCGGTCAATGAGCAGTTCTTC. Translating gives CAWSSLRGLAVNEQFF.

This clone was counted between two and nine times. This chain connects TRBV15 to TRBJ2-7; 8 bases are a match to TRBD2. CDR3 length equals 13 residues. Losses at the gene ends were 4 bases for V and 4 bases for J; bases not matched to a gene: 3. CDR1 LNHNV and CDR2 YYDKDF come from the germline V gene (reference sequence). The CDR3 nucleotides read TGTGCCACCAGCAAGCAGCGGGGGTACGAGCAGTACTTC. Translation: CATSKQRGYEQYF.

V gene TRBV13 combines with J gene TRBJ2-5, with TRBD1 identical over 9 bases. The J segment lost 5 bases and the V segment lost 5 bases, leaving 6 bases of the junction unmatched. The CDR3 is made up of 14 amino acids. The germline V gene has CDR1 PRHDT and CDR2 FYEKMQ (reference sequence). The CDR3 is CASSGRDRVETQYF. The CDR3 bases are TGTGCCAGCAGCGGCCGGGACAGGGTTGAGACCCAGTACTTC.

The J gene is TRBJ1-2, the V gene TRBV15; D not certain. This CDR3 contains 15 residues. V lost 1 base to trimming and J lost 7 bases, with 16 bases between them. Germline V gives CDR1 LNHNV, CDR2 YYDKDF (reference sequence). The chain's CDR3 is CATSRGELRTGGYTF. DNA of the CDR3: TGTGCCACCAGCAGAGGGGAACTCCGCACGGGTGGCTACACCTTC. Based on the CDR3 plus reference TRBV15 and TRBJ1-2, the full variable domain is DAMVIQNPRYQVTQFGKPVTLSCSQTLNHNVMYWYQQKSSQAPKLLFHYYDKDFNNEADTPDNFQSRRPNTSFCFLDIRSPGLGDTAMYLCATSRGELRTGGYTFGSGTRLTVV.

The sample holds one count of this clone. V usage is TRBV5-4 and J usage is TRBJ1-6; the D is unclear. This CDR3 has 13 residues. Germline assignment: CDR1 SGHNT and CDR2 YYREEE (reference sequence). The V end was cut by 3 bases, the J end by 9 bases, with 10 bases between. CDR3 residues: CASSYDRVSPLHF. In DNA form, the CDR3 reads TGTGCCAGCAGCTACGACCGTGTTTCACCCCTCCACTTT.

The chain is built from TRBV2 and TRBJ2-7; D perhaps matches TRBD2 (5 bases). The germline gives CDR1 SNHLY, CDR2 FYNNEI. Trimming removed 2 bases from V and 3 bases from J, with 11 bases in between. CDR3 size: 14 residues. The CDR3 DNA follows: TGTGCCAGCAGTGAAAGTGGAGGAGACTACGAGCAGTACTTC. Its translation: CASSESGGDYEQYF. The whole variable domain, remainder taken from reference TRBV2 and TRBJ2-7, is EPEVTQTPSHQVTQMGQEVILRCVPISNHLYFYWYRQILGQKVEFLVSFYNNEISEKSEIFDDQFSVERPDGSNFTLKIRSTKLEDSAMYFCASSESGGDYEQYFGPGTRLTVT.

For the CDR3, the DNA is TGCAGCGCGGGACTAGCGGTCTTCCGGGAGGCGCAGTATTTT. Translation gives CSAGLAVFREAQYF. J is TRBJ2-3 and V is TRBV29-1; TRBD2 matches at 11 bases. V lost 7 bases, J lost 10 bases, and 13 bases stayed unmatched. The germline V gene encodes CDR1 SQVTM and CDR2 ANQGSEA. The CDR3 has 14 residues.